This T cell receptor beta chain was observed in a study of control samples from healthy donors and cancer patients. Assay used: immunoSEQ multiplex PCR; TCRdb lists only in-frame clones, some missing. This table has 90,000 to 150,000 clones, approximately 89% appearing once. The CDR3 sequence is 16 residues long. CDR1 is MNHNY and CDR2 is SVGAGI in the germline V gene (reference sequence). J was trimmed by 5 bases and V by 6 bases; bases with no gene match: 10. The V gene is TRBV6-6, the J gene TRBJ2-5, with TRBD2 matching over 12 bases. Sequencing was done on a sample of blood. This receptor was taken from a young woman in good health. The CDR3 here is CASSWPSGGAGETQYF. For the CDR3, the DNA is TGTGCCAGCAGCTGGCCTAGCGGGGGGGCAGGGGAGACCCAGTACTTC.